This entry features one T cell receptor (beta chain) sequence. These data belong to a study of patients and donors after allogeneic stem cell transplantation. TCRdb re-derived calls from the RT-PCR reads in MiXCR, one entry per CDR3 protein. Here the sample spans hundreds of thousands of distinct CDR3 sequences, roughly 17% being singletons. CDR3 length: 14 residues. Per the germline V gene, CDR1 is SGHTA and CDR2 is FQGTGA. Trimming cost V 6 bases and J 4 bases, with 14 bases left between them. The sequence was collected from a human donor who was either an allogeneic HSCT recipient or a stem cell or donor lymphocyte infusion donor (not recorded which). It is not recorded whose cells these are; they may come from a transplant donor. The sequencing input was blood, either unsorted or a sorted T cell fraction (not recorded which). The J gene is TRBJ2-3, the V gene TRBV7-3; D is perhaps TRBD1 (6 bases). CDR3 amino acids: CASRKPWTADTQYF. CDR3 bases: TGTGCCAGCAGGAAACCATGGACAGCAGATACGCAGTATTTT.